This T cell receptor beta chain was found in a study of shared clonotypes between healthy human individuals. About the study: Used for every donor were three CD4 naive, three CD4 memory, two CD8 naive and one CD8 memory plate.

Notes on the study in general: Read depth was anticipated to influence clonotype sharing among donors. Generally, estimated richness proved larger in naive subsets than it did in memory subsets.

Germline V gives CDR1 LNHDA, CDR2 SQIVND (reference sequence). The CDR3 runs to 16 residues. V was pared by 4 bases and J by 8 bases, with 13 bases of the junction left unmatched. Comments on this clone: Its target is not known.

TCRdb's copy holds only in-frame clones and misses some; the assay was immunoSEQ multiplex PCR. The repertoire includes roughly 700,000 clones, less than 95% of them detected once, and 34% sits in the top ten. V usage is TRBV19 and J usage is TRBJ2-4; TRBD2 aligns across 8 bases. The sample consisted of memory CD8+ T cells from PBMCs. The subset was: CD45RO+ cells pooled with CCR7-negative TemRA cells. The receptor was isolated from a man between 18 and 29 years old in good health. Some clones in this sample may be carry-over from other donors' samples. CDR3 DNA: TGTGCCAGTAGTACAAGCGGGAGCTCCCATAGTGACATTCAGTACTTC. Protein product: CASSTSGSSHSDIQYF.